This TCR beta chain derives from a study of blood T cell repertoires in COVID-19. In the study overall: Sites across the United States, Italy and Spain contributed samples from acute and convalescent COVID-19. PBMCs, B-cell-depleted T cells, or T cells were the source of the cDNA or gDNA that made up the material.

Original analysis: The assay estimated nucleated cells by amplifying reference gene primers. Profiled with immunoSEQ multiplex PCR; TCRdb holds only in-frame clones, not every one. V and J calls and clone size are those listed in that table; D and trimming were worked out from the DNA. Of about 300,000 clones listed, 85% to 90% are singletons. A Seattle source enrolled patients during active infection and followed them longitudinally. CDR1 is SNHLY and CDR2 is FYNNEI in the germline V gene. Trimming removed 8 bases at V and 0 bases at J, with 8 bases between. This CDR3 comprises 13 residues. This clone has just a few counts.

The chain employs TRBV2 and TRBJ1-5; D gene ambiguous. The sequenced material came from peripheral blood. This sequence was found in a woman in her twenties or thirties with COVID-19, enrolled during active disease. The CDR3 protein is CASGRNSNQPQHF. Written as DNA, the CDR3 is TGTGCCAGCGGGAGGAATAGCAATCAGCCCCAGCATTTT.